The present TCR beta chain was sequenced within a study of cytomegalovirus exposure and HLA in healthy donors. The PCR had 60 Vbeta and 13 Jbeta primers. Data came from immunoSEQ multiplex PCR; TCRdb stores just in-frame clones and leaves some out. The sample has about 79,000 clones; about 68% are singletons. Trimming removed 6 bases from V and 4 bases from J; junction bases left unmatched: 6. This CDR3 spans 15 amino acids. Germline CDR1 is MDHEN and CDR2 is SYDVKM. The sample consisted of PBMCs. The TCR originated in a man aged 35-49 years in good health and CMV-seropositive. The chain carries TRBV28 and TRBJ1-3; 10 positions agree with TRBD1. CDR3 loop: CASRLRGQGGNTIYF. The CDR3 DNA reads TGTGCCAGCAGATTAAGGGGACAGGGGGGAAACACCATATATTTT.